A selection of T cell receptor beta chains follows, all from one sample in a study of spatial heterogeneity in lung cancer. TCRdb called the 5' RACE reads again in MiXCR, with one record for every CDR3 protein. In the table there are just over 25,000 distinct CDR3 sequences, 9.5% to 15% of which are singletons. The material was PBMCs, obtained at surgery. These receptors were obtained from a female donor with early-stage non-small cell lung cancer. CDR3s include the opening cysteine and the closing phenylalanine or tryptophan. The order of the fields is D gene, clone size, V gene, J gene, CDR3 protein, CDR3 DNA. D genes are given only for firm matches. A row's size may be missing; if present it is once, few, many or a size class.

D gene: -
clone size: -
V gene: TRBV12-3/TRBV12-4
J gene: TRBJ1-3
CDR3 protein: CASTLRENTIYF
CDR3 DNA: TGTGCCAGCACCTTGCGGGAGAACACCATATATTTT

D gene: TRBD2
clone size: -
V gene: TRBV6-1
J gene: TRBJ2-5
CDR3 protein: CASSRGLAGEPARETQYF
CDR3 DNA: TGTGCCAGCAGTCGTGGACTAGCGGGGGAGCCTGCGCGAGAGACCCAGTACTTC

D gene: TRBD1
clone size: -
V gene: TRBV19
J gene: TRBJ2-7
CDR3 protein: CASRRQGAYEQYF
CDR3 DNA: TGTGCCAGTAGACGGCAGGGGGCTTACGAGCAGTACTTC

D gene: -
clone size: many
V gene: TRBV9
J gene: TRBJ1-1
CDR3 protein: CASSVAVNTEAFF
CDR3 DNA: TGTGCCAGCAGCGTAGCGGTGAACACTGAAGCTTTCTTT

D gene: -
clone size: -
V gene: TRBV2
J gene: TRBJ1-1
CDR3 protein: CASTMTSPQAFF
CDR3 DNA: TGTGCCAGCACCATGACCTCACCCCAAGCTTTCTTT

D gene: -
clone size: many
V gene: TRBV7-9
J gene: TRBJ2-3
CDR3 protein: CASSLHSTDTQYF
CDR3 DNA: TGTGCCAGCAGCTTGCACAGTACAGATACGCAGTATTTT

D gene: TRBD2
clone size: many
V gene: TRBV11-3
J gene: TRBJ2-5
CDR3 protein: CASSRRTSGVETQYF
CDR3 DNA: TGTGCCAGCAGCCGCAGGACTAGCGGGGTAGAGACCCAGTACTTC

D gene: -
clone size: many
V gene: TRBV15
J gene: TRBJ1-1
CDR3 protein: CATSRGGIREAFF
CDR3 DNA: TGTGCCACCAGCAGAGGGGGAATCCGTGAAGCTTTCTTT

D gene: TRBD1
clone size: many
V gene: TRBV28
J gene: TRBJ1-2
CDR3 protein: CASSIIQGAGYGYTF
CDR3 DNA: TGTGCCAGCAGCATCATACAGGGGGCAGGGTATGGCTACACCTTC

D gene: -
clone size: many
V gene: TRBV5-1
J gene: TRBJ1-1
CDR3 protein: CASSRAGVGDTEAFF
CDR3 DNA: TGCGCCAGCAGCCGGGCGGGGGTCGGGGACACTGAAGCTTTCTTT

D gene: -
clone size: once
V gene: TRBV11-2
J gene: TRBJ2-1
CDR3 protein: CASSLANEQFF
CDR3 DNA: TGTGCCAGCAGCTTAGCTAATGAGCAGTTCTTC

D gene: -
clone size: many
V gene: TRBV11-2
J gene: TRBJ1-4
CDR3 protein: CASSQQGTVNEKLFF
CDR3 DNA: TGTGCCAGCAGCCAGCAGGGGACTGTTAATGAAAAACTGTTTTTT

D gene: -
clone size: medium-sized
V gene: TRBV20-1
J gene: TRBJ2-5
CDR3 protein: CSADPQETQYF
CDR3 DNA: TGCAGTGCAGACCCGCAAGAGACCCAGTACTTC

D gene: -
clone size: -
V gene: TRBV24-1
J gene: TRBJ2-1
CDR3 protein: CATATGTLSGDEQFF
CDR3 DNA: TGTGCCACCGCGACCGGGACTTTGTCTGGCGATGAGCAGTTCTTC

D gene: -
clone size: few
V gene: TRBV4-1
J gene: TRBJ1-1
CDR3 protein: CASSQVTGVNTEAFF
CDR3 DNA: TGCGCCAGCAGCCAAGTTACGGGGGTGAACACTGAAGCTTTCTTT

D gene: TRBD2
clone size: -
V gene: TRBV2
J gene: TRBJ2-3
CDR3 protein: CAITGLAGNADTQYF
CDR3 DNA: TGTGCCATCACGGGACTAGCGGGGAACGCAGATACGCAGTATTTT

D gene: -
clone size: many
V gene: TRBV18
J gene: TRBJ2-5
CDR3 protein: CASSNLAPMPETQYF
CDR3 DNA: TGTGCCAGCTCGAACCTGGCGCCTATGCCGGAGACCCAGTACTTC

D gene: TRBD2
clone size: -
V gene: TRBV27
J gene: TRBJ2-3
CDR3 protein: CASSRSGSTQYF
CDR3 DNA: TGTGCCAGCAGCCGTAGCGGGAGTACGCAGTATTTT

D gene: -
clone size: few
V gene: TRBV7-2
J gene: TRBJ2-1
CDR3 protein: CASSLVGLAYNEQFF
CDR3 DNA: TGTGCCAGCAGCTTAGTAGGTCTAGCCTACAATGAGCAGTTCTTC

D gene: TRBD1
clone size: -
V gene: TRBV28
J gene: TRBJ2-6
CDR3 protein: CASSSTGGSGANVLTF
CDR3 DNA: TGTGCCAGCAGCTCAACAGGGGGCTCTGGGGCCAACGTCCTGACTTTC

D gene: -
clone size: -
V gene: TRBV5-4
J gene: TRBJ2-2
CDR3 protein: CASSLDREFTGELFF
CDR3 DNA: TGTGCCAGCAGCTTGGACAGGGAATTCACCGGGGAGCTGTTTTTT

D gene: TRBD1
clone size: many
V gene: TRBV6-8
J gene: TRBJ2-1
CDR3 protein: CASSTTGGFDEQFF
CDR3 DNA: TGTGCCAGCAGCACGACAGGGGGCTTTGATGAGCAGTTCTTC

D gene: -
clone size: many
V gene: TRBV4-1
J gene: TRBJ1-5
CDR3 protein: CASSRLVEDSNQPQHF
CDR3 DNA: TGCGCCAGCAGCCGGCTTGTTGAAGATAGCAATCAGCCCCAGCATTTT

D gene: -
clone size: many
V gene: TRBV24-1
J gene: TRBJ2-1
CDR3 protein: CATSDPIVNEQFF
CDR3 DNA: TGTGCCACCAGTGATCCCATAGTCAATGAGCAGTTCTTC

D gene: TRBD1
clone size: -
V gene: TRBV27
J gene: TRBJ2-5
CDR3 protein: CASGDRGPETQYF
CDR3 DNA: TGTGCCAGCGGAGACAGGGGGCCGGAGACCCAGTACTTC

D gene: -
clone size: many
V gene: TRBV7-9
J gene: TRBJ2-5
CDR3 protein: CASSFRGSVEETQYF
CDR3 DNA: TGTGCCAGCAGCTTCCGAGGAAGTGTCGAGGAGACCCAGTACTTC

D gene: -
clone size: -
V gene: TRBV7-6
J gene: TRBJ1-2
CDR3 protein: CASSSAPPGRTYGYTF
CDR3 DNA: TGTGCCAGCAGCTCCGCCCCGCCCGGTAGAACCTATGGCTACACCTTC

D gene: TRBD1
clone size: -
V gene: TRBV7-2
J gene: TRBJ2-1
CDR3 protein: CASSTGQGKFF
CDR3 DNA: TGTGCCAGCAGCACCGGACAGGGGAAGTTCTTC

D gene: TRBD1
clone size: -
V gene: TRBV18
J gene: TRBJ2-4
CDR3 protein: CASSKQGARDIQYF
CDR3 DNA: TGTGCCAGCTCAAAACAGGGGGCCCGGGACATTCAGTACTTC

D gene: -
clone size: many
V gene: TRBV10-3
J gene: TRBJ2-1
CDR3 protein: CAISESSSSNEQFF
CDR3 DNA: TGTGCCATCAGTGAGTCGTCCAGTAGCAATGAGCAGTTCTTC